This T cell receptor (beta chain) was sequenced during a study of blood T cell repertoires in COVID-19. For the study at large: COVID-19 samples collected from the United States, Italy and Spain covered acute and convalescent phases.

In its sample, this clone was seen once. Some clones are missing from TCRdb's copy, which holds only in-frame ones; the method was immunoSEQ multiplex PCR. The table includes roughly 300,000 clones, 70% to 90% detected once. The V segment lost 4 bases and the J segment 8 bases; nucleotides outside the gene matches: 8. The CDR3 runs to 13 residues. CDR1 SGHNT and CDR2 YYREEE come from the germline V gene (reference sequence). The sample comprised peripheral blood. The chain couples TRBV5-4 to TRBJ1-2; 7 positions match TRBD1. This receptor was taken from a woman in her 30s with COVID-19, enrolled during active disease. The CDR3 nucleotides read TGTGCCAGCAGCCGAGGGGGCGCCCCAGGCTACACCTTC. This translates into CASSRGGAPGYTF.